One sample yielded the 17 T cell receptor beta chains listed below, sequenced in a study of T-cell memory formation after mild COVID-19. One entry per CDR3 protein results from TCRdb running MiXCR on the 5' RACE reads. The sample records over 300,000 distinct CDR3 sequences, 20% being singletons. Specimen: PBMCs or a T cell subset sorted from them (not recorded which). The receptors originated from a man younger than 30 who had mild COVID-19 (a few samples of this study predate the infection). Cell type and time point are not known.

This chain joins TRBV7-6 and TRBJ2-7; the match to TRBD1 covers 9 bases. CDR3 length: 15 residues. Germline lookup yields CDR1 SGHVS and CDR2 FNYEAQ. The V gene end was trimmed by 1 base and the J gene end by 6 bases; junction bases not matched to a gene: 7. CDR3 DNA sequence: TGTGCCAGCAGCTTAGGACAGGGGGATGGGGCCGAGCAGTACTTC. Translated, it gives CASSLGQGDGAEQYF.

This chain joins TRBV4-2 and TRBJ1-1; D is possibly TRBD1 (6 bases). With 4 bases removed from V and 3 bases from J, the gap between germline ends came to 12 bases. This CDR3 spans 14 amino acids. Germline V gives CDR1 LGHNA, CDR2 YNFKEQ. In DNA, the CDR3 is TGTGCCAGCAGCCCGTTACAGGGATACACTGAAGCTTTCTTT. Amino acid sequence: CASSPLQGYTEAFF.

This clonotype was seen a handful of times. This chain links TRBV5-1 with TRBJ2-5; 14 positions agree with TRBD2. This CDR3 region has 14 residues. Germline loops: CDR1 SGHRS, CDR2 YFSETQ. V dropped 4 bases and J dropped 14; count of bases not matched to a gene: 10. The CDR3 DNA sequence: TGCGCCAGCAGCAGGACTAGCGGGGGGACCGGCACCTACTTC. This encodes CASSRTSGGTGTYF.

The V gene is TRBV5-1, the J gene TRBJ1-1; D is perhaps TRBD1 (5 bases). Trimming pared 2 bases from V and 1 base from J, leaving 15 bases between. The CDR3 totals 16 residues. From germline, CDR1 is SGHRS and CDR2 YFSETQ. The CDR3: CASSFVGAVWNTEAFF. The CDR3 region has the DNA TGCGCCAGCAGCTTTGTAGGGGCGGTTTGGAACACTGAAGCTTTCTTT. Complete variable domain (other parts from reference TRBV5-1 and TRBJ1-1): KAGVTQTPRYLIKTRGQQVTLSCSPISGHRSVSWYQQTPGQGLQFLFEYFSETQRNKGNFPGRFSGRQFSNSRSEMNVSTLELGDSALYLCASSFVGAVWNTEAFFGQGTRLTVV.

This clonotype has only one observation. One junction end disagrees with the germline gene, perhaps due to a read error. The chain uses TRBV11-1 and TRBJ1-2; D is undetermined. Germline lookup yields CDR1 SGHAT and CDR2 FQDESV (reference sequence). The CDR3 is 11 amino acids. The CDR3 loop is CASSLVRRLHF. CDR3 coding DNA: TGTGCCAGCAGCTTAGTCCGGCGTCTGCACTTC.

The chain combines TRBV5-1 with TRBJ2-7, with 7 bases that match TRBD2. There are 14 residues in the CDR3. The V gene end was trimmed by 2 bases and the J gene end by 7 bases; junction bases not matched to a gene: 9. CDR1 SGHRS and CDR2 YFSETQ come from the germline V gene. As DNA, the CDR3 is TGCGCCAGCAGCTTTCGGGACTACCTTGGGGAGCAGTACTTC. Protein sequence: CASSFRDYLGEQYF.

The gene calls are TRBV5-1 and TRBJ2-2; D is possibly TRBD1 (5 bases). In germline, CDR1 is SGHRS, CDR2 YFSETQ. V dropped 0 bases and J dropped 6 bases, with 9 bases sitting between them. The CDR3 spans 14 residues. In DNA, the CDR3 is TGCGCCAGCAGCTTGGAATGGGGCTCCGGGGAGCTGTTTTTT. Amino acid sequence: CASSLEWGSGELFF.

The V gene is TRBV10-3, the J gene TRBJ1-5; D uncertain. Deletions cut 2 bases from V and 1 base from J, with 9 bases between. Germline V gives CDR1 ENHRY, CDR2 SYGVKD. The CDR3 has 15 amino acids. The CDR3 region has the DNA TGTGCCATCAGTGAGACGGACCGAAGCAATCAGCCCCAGCATTTT. It encodes CAISETDRSNQPQHF.

This clonotype came up many times. This chain connects TRBV12-3 or TRBV12-4 to TRBJ2-3, with 14 bases aligning to TRBD2. CDR3 length equals 18 residues. Trimming took 7 bases from V and 0 from J; bases not matched to a gene: 9. CDR3 sequence: CASKPGLAGASSTDTQYF. As DNA, the CDR3 is TGTGCCAGCAAACCGGGACTAGCGGGGGCCTCAAGCACAGATACGCAGTATTTT.

CDR3 loop: CNLGTSSTDTQYF. The DNA of the CDR3 is TGCAATTTGGGGACTAGCTCCACAGATACGCAGTATTTT. The chain has TRBV20-1 and TRBJ2-3, with 9 nucleotides matching TRBD2. The CDR3 runs to 13 residues. Germline-derived CDR1 and CDR2 are DFQATT and SNEGSKA (reference sequence).

V and J are TRBV9 and TRBJ2-6; the D is unclear. CDR1 is SGDLS, CDR2 YYNGEE, per germline. Trimming took off 5 bases at V and 1 base at J, with 13 bases between the two ends. The CDR3 spans 16 residues. The CDR3 nucleotides read TGTGCCAGCAGTGGATCCAGCTTTTCTGGGGCCAACGTCCTGACTTTC. Translated: CASSGSSFSGANVLTF.

The chain combines TRBV29-1 with TRBJ2-3; 8 positions agree with TRBD1. Per germline, CDR1 SQVTM and CDR2 ANQGSEA. J gave up 4 bases and V 6 bases, and 6 bases lay outside the gene matches. The CDR3 extends over 13 amino acids. The CDR3 sequence is CSVRQGSSDTQYF. For the CDR3, the DNA is TGCAGCGTACGACAGGGGTCGTCAGATACGCAGTATTTT.

The chain is built from TRBV3-1 and TRBJ2-5, with 7 bases identical to TRBD1. Per germline, CDR1 LGHDT and CDR2 YNNKEL (reference sequence). V was clipped by 4 bases and J by 4 bases; unmatched bases: 6. CDR3 size: 14 residues. CDR3 sequence reads: CASSLTGRIETQYF. The CDR3 DNA is TGTGCCAGCAGCCTGACAGGGAGAATAGAGACCCAGTACTTC.

J is TRBJ2-7 and V is TRBV28; TRBD2 aligns across 10 bases. The V gene's germline CDR1 is MDHEN and CDR2 SYDVKM. The CDR3 is made up of 14 amino acids. V gave up 6 bases and J gave up 2 bases; unmatched junction bases: 4. CDR3 protein: CASRISGGAYEQYV. The CDR3 DNA reads as TGTGCCAGCAGAATCAGCGGGGGGGCCTACGAGCAGTACGTC.

The genes are TRBV4-2 and TRBJ2-2, with a possible D match to TRBD2 (6 bases). Deletions cut 1 base from V and 4 bases from J, with 10 bases between. Per germline, CDR1 LGHNA and CDR2 YNFKEQ. CDR3 length: 15 amino acids. The DNA of the CDR3 is TGTGCCAGCAGCCAAGCGGGGGTGCTCACCGGGGAGCTGTTTTTT. Amino acid sequence: CASSQAGVLTGELFF.

This clonotype was detected a few times. The chain combines TRBV10-3 with TRBJ1-2; no reliable D call. The CDR3 extends over 13 amino acids. Looked up from germline, CDR1 is ENHRY and CDR2 is SYGVKD. The V gene lost 0 bases and the J gene lost 7 bases, with 9 bases spanning the gap. The chain's CDR3 is CAISESRAFGYTF. CDR3 sequence (DNA): TGTGCCATCAGTGAGTCCCGCGCCTTTGGCTACACCTTC.

The chain employs TRBV30 and TRBJ1-5; D gene unclear. The germline CDR1 and CDR2 sequences are GTSNPN and SVGIG (reference sequence). The CDR3 contains 13 residues. Trimming removed 1 base from V and 4 bases from J, with 8 bases in between. The CDR3 loop is CAWSGNGNQPQHF. Here the CDR3 DNA reads TGTGCCTGGAGTGGGAATGGTAATCAGCCCCAGCATTTT.